The text below deals with one T cell receptor (beta chain). The target antigen is unknown. Trimming cost V 3 bases and J 9 bases, with 9 bases left between them. This CDR3 contains 12 residues. Per the germline V gene, CDR1 is LNHNV and CDR2 is YYDKDF (reference sequence). Every bit of the isolated RNA underwent reverse transcription, so sequencing read expressed TCRB transcripts. Profiled with immunoSEQ multiplex PCR; TCRdb holds only in-frame clones, not every one. This sample yields 200,000 to 300,000 clones, of which about a fifth are seen a single time; approximately 0.029% belongs to the top ten. The sample comes from a study of beta chain features in type 1 diabetes. Findings and limits, study-wide: For Type 1 diabetes patients, all four CD4+ subsets carried TCRB CDR3s that were moderately but significantly shorter. Fewer insertions but more deletions were seen at VDJ junctions in type 1 diabetes patients.

The sequence derives from a woman aged 40 to 50 with type 1 diabetes. This chain links TRBV15 with TRBJ2-1; no clear D. Sequenced sample: naive CD4+ T cells from blood. The CDR3 loop reads CATSSPGGEQFF. Here the CDR3 DNA reads TGTGCCACCAGCAGTCCCGGCGGTGAGCAGTTCTTC.